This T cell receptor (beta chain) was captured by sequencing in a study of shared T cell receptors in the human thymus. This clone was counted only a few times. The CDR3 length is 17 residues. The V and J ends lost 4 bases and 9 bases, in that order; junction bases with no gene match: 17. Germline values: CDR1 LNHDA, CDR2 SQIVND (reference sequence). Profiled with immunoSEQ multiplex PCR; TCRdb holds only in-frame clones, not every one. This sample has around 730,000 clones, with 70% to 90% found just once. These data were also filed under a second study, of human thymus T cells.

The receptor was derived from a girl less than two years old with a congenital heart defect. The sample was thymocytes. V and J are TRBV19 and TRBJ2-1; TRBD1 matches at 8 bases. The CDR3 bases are TGTGCCAGTAGTACTCCTCCGACAGGGGAGAGTCGATGTGAGCAGTTCTTC. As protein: CASSTPPTGESRCEQFF.